This record concerns one T cell receptor (beta chain) sequence. The antigen is not known. With V trimmed by 0 bases and J by 4 bases, 20 bases remained unmatched. Per the germline V gene, CDR1 is DFQATT and CDR2 is SNEGSKA (reference sequence). The CDR3 is 21 residues long. The data are from a study of blood T cells in healthy people across ages. Study-level findings and limits: Greater diversity and more naive CD4+ cells were seen in long-lived donors than in aged donors. With age, beta diversity per million T cells declined roughly linearly, significantly by 30 to 50.

Through a sample-barcoded 5' primer and a J-beta primer mix, a second PCR was run for about 6 to 12 cycles. One entry per CDR3 protein, called by TCRdb with MiXCR from the 5' RACE reads. The sample yields around 2 million distinct CDR3 sequences, 39% seen once. Peripheral blood, about 10 milliliters per donor, was collected. PBMCs numbering at least 7 million were isolated per sample. The source of this sequence is a human donor in good health. Sequencing was done on a sample of blood. V gene TRBV20-1 combines with J gene TRBJ2-1; 11 nucleotides align to TRBD2. CDR3 sequence reads: CSARDVHLAGGHPKSYNEQFF. The DNA of the CDR3 is TGCAGTGCTAGAGATGTCCATCTAGCGGGGGGTCACCCGAAAAGTTACAATGAGCAGTTCTTC.